Below are 9 T cell receptor beta chains sequenced from a single sample in a study of T cell clones after liver transplantation. Some clones are missing from TCRdb's copy, which holds only in-frame ones; the method was immunoSEQ multiplex PCR. The sample carries roughly 100,000 clones, around 80% recorded once. This specimen was CD4+ T cells from blood, taken approximately 43 months after liver transplant. The receptors shown here come from a human patient who received a liver transplant. Some of these T cells may belong to the graft donor.

This chain connects TRBV30 to TRBJ1-4; D unresolved. V lost 1 base, J lost 7 bases, and 13 bases lay in between. CDR3 size: 14 residues. The germline CDR1 and CDR2 sequences are GTSNPN and SVGIG (reference sequence). CDR3 in DNA: TGTGCCTGGAGTGACCCTGCCCATACTGAAAAACTGTTTTTT. It is translated as CAWSDPAHTEKLFF.

The V call is TRBV7-2, the J call TRBJ2-1, with D hard to call. Germline CDR1 SGHTA, CDR2 FQGNSA. The CDR3 consists of 12 residues. Trimming stripped 1 base from V and 8 bases from J, with 6 bases between. The CDR3 reads CASSLGTHEQFF. In nucleotides, the CDR3 is TGTGCCAGCAGCTTAGGGACCCATGAGCAGTTCTTC.

In this sample, this clone turned up once. The chain uses TRBV15 and TRBJ2-1, with 12 nucleotides matching TRBD2. The V gene end was trimmed by 5 bases and the J gene end by 0 bases; junction bases not matched to a gene: 14. Germline CDR1 LNHNV, CDR2 YYDKDF (reference sequence). The CDR3 is 20 residues long. CDR3 sequence reads: CATSPKGRLAGGSSYNEQFF. CDR3 nucleotides: TGTGCCACCAGCCCAAAAGGAAGGCTAGCGGGGGGGAGCTCCTACAATGAGCAGTTCTTC.

The chain recombines TRBV2 with TRBJ2-6; possibly TRBD2 for D (6 bases). Germline assignment: CDR1 SNHLY and CDR2 FYNNEI. V was pared by 5 bases and J by 0 bases, with 8 bases between. The CDR3 consists of 15 residues. The CDR3 protein is CASSPGSSGANVLTF. Here the CDR3 DNA reads TGTGCCAGCAGTCCCGGGAGCTCTGGGGCCAACGTCCTGACTTTC. The full variable domain, completed using reference TRBV2 and TRBJ2-6, is EPEVTQTPSHQVTQMGQEVILRCVPISNHLYFYWYRQILGQKVEFLVSFYNNEISEKSEIFDDQFSVERPDGSNFTLKIRSTKLEDSAMYFCASSPGSSGANVLTFGAGSRLTVL.

The chain recombines TRBV10-3 with TRBJ1-1; maybe TRBD1 (5 bases). The germline CDR1 and CDR2 sequences are ENHRY and SYGVKD. The CDR3 is made up of 14 amino acids. Deletions cut 8 bases from V and 0 bases from J, with 13 bases between. Written as DNA, the CDR3 is TGTGCCATCCGGTTGGGGGGTATGAACACTGAAGCTTTCTTT. Translated, it gives CAIRLGGMNTEAFF.

The chain has TRBV2 and TRBJ1-5, with TRBD1 as a possible D gene (6 bases). V was shortened by 6 bases and J by 3 bases, with 12 bases between the two germline ends. This CDR3 has 14 amino acids. Germline CDR1 reads SNHLY; CDR2 reads FYNNEI. This chain's CDR3 is CASRARTDNQPQHF. In nucleotides, the CDR3 is TGTGCCAGCAGAGCTCGGACAGACAATCAGCCCCAGCATTTT.

This sequence joins TRBV4-1 and TRBJ2-7, with D possibly being TRBD2 (5 bases). The CDR3 is made up of 15 amino acids. Germline-derived CDR1 and CDR2 are MGHRA and YSYEKL. Trimming took 7 bases from V and 6 from J, leaving 22 bases between them. CDR3 sequence: CASIPREGFPGEQYF. The CDR3 DNA reads as TGCGCCAGCATCCCACGGGAAGGGTTCCCGGGCGAGCAGTACTTC.

CDR3 amino acids: CAISGPERTGVNTEAFF. CDR3 in DNA: TGTGCCATCAGTGGTCCGGAAAGAACAGGGGTGAACACTGAAGCTTTCTTT. The chain joins TRBV10-3 to TRBJ1-1; 7 positions match TRBD1. Trimming at V came to 4 bases and at J to 0 bases, leaving 11 bases not matched to a gene. Germline V lookup: CDR1 ENHRY, CDR2 SYGVKD. The CDR3 extends over 17 amino acids.

The CDR3 spells CASSPLGTNTDTQYF. Written as DNA, the CDR3 is TGTGCCAGCAGCCCGCTGGGGACTAACACAGATACGCAGTATTTT. The chain has TRBV9 and TRBJ2-3; TRBD2 aligns across 7 bases. The V segment lost 4 bases and the J segment 2 bases; nucleotides outside the gene matches: 7. The CDR3 loop spans 15 amino acids. Germline V lookup: CDR1 SGDLS, CDR2 YYNGEE.